Listed here are 15 T cell receptor beta chains from one sample, sequenced in a study of PD-L1 blockade in urothelial cancer. Repertoires were generated with immunoSEQ multiplex PCR, while TCRdb's copy carries only in-frame clones and drops some. The table shows about 85,000 clones, with about 83% occurring only once. This sample's time point: pretreatment peripheral blood. Sequences were derived from PBMCs, sampled around atezolizumab (anti-PD-L1) treatment. These receptors were collected from a man aged 60-69 years with urothelial cancer.

The rearrangement uses TRBV5-1 and TRBJ1-1; D is ambiguous. V shed 4 bases and J shed 4 bases, with 20 bases lying between them. CDR3 size: 16 residues. Germline V gene sequence: CDR1 SGHRS, CDR2 YFSETQ. The CDR3 sequence: CASSPGNLQPFTEAFF. DNA of the CDR3: TGCGCCAGCAGCCCCGGTAATTTACAGCCGTTCACTGAAGCTTTCTTT.

The rearrangement joins TRBV5-1 to TRBJ2-1; a possible D gene is TRBD1 (6 bases). V was pared by 3 bases and J by 7 bases, with 20 bases between. CDR3 length equals 16 residues. Germline values: CDR1 SGHRS, CDR2 YFSETQ. The CDR3 reads CASSWGRATRMNEQFF. As DNA, the CDR3 is TGCGCCAGCAGCTGGGGGCGGGCTACCCGCATGAATGAGCAGTTCTTC.

The chain is built from TRBV29-1 and TRBJ1-1, with TRBD1 identical over 8 bases. Per germline, CDR1 SQVTM and CDR2 ANQGSEA. The CDR3 consists of 13 residues. Trimming removed 5 bases from V and 5 bases from J; junction bases left unmatched: 7. CDR3 region: CSVLGNRGTEAFF. The CDR3 DNA reads TGCAGCGTTTTGGGTAACAGGGGGACTGAAGCTTTCTTT.

The chain employs TRBV7-3 and TRBJ2-7; possibly TRBD1 for D (5 bases). This CDR3 is built from 14 residues. The V gene lost 2 bases and the J gene lost 2 bases, with 10 bases spanning the gap. Germline loops: CDR1 SGHTA, CDR2 FQGTGA. CDR3 in DNA: TGTGCCAGCAGCTTATTTCCAGGGCCCTACGAGCAGTACTTC. Protein product: CASSLFPGPYEQYF.

The rearrangement uses TRBV6-1 and TRBJ2-5; 9 bases line up with TRBD1. The CDR3 consists of 15 residues. Germline trimming cut 3 bases from V and 4 bases from J; bases unmatched to any gene: 6. CDR1 is MNHNS, CDR2 SASEGT, per germline. The CDR3 nucleotides read TGTGCCAGCAGTGAGGGACAGGGACCCGTAGAGACCCAGTACTTC. Amino acid sequence: CASSEGQGPVETQYF.

The gene calls are TRBV6-5 and TRBJ2-7, with D possibly TRBD2 on 6 matching bases. With 5 bases removed from V and 3 bases from J, the gap between germline ends came to 17 bases. This CDR3 contains 15 residues. Germline CDR1 is MNHEY and CDR2 is SVGAGI. CDR3 region: CASSKQVGRHYEQYF. The CDR3 DNA reads TGTGCCAGCAGTAAACAGGTGGGGAGGCACTACGAGCAGTACTTC.

The chain combines TRBV5-1 with TRBJ1-1; tentative D call: TRBD1 (5 bases). V was shortened by 2 bases and J by 3 bases, with 14 bases between the two germline ends. Germline CDR1 is SGHRS and CDR2 is YFSETQ. The CDR3 extends over 15 amino acids. CDR3 protein: CASSFTNGGDTEAFF. The CDR3 nucleotides are TGCGCCAGCAGCTTCACCAACGGGGGTGACACTGAAGCTTTCTTT. Full variable domain (outside the CDR3, taken from reference TRBV5-1 and TRBJ1-1): KAGVTQTPRYLIKTRGQQVTLSCSPISGHRSVSWYQQTPGQGLQFLFEYFSETQRNKGNFPGRFSGRQFSNSRSEMNVSTLELGDSALYLCASSFTNGGDTEAFFGQGTRLTVV.

This rearrangement joins TRBV5-4 to TRBJ2-5; possibly TRBD1 for D (7 bases). This CDR3 region has 16 residues. Trimming stripped 0 bases from V and 1 base from J, with 13 bases between. CDR1 SGHNT and CDR2 YYREEE come from the germline V gene (reference sequence). For the CDR3, the DNA is TGTGCCAGCAGCTTGGAGGCAGGGGGGCTCCAAGAGACCCAGTACTTC. Its translation: CASSLEAGGLQETQYF.

The V gene is TRBV11-2, the J gene TRBJ2-7; D gene ambiguous. Trimming left V 1 base short and J 3 bases short, with 7 bases between. Germline CDR1 reads SGHAT; CDR2 reads FQNNGV. The CDR3 sequence is 13 residues long. The DNA of the CDR3 is TGTGCCAGCAGCTTAGGAGTCAACTACGAGCAGTACTTC. Amino acids: CASSLGVNYEQYF.

The chain links TRBV9 to TRBJ1-4; tentatively, D is TRBD1 (6 bases). From germline, CDR1 is SGDLS and CDR2 YYNGEE. The CDR3 loop spans 15 amino acids. V lost 0 bases and J 5 bases, leaving 11 bases between the germline ends. In DNA, the CDR3 is TGTGCCAGCAGCGTAGAGGGGGATACGAATGAAAAACTGTTTTTT. The encoded protein is CASSVEGDTNEKLFF.

The CDR3 DNA follows: TGTGCCAGCAGCTTCCTAGCCGAGCAGTACTTC. This translates into CASSFLAEQYF. The chain employs TRBV7-9 and TRBJ2-7; D is possibly TRBD2 (5 bases). The germline V and J ends were trimmed by 3 bases and 6 bases, with 6 bases remaining between them. The CDR3 extends over 11 amino acids. Germline V lookup: CDR1 SEHNR, CDR2 FQNEAQ (reference sequence).

The chain couples TRBV28 to TRBJ2-2, with 7 nucleotides matching TRBD1. Germline V gene data show CDR1 as MDHEN and CDR2 as SYDVKM. The CDR3 is 15 residues long. The J segment lost 7 bases and the V segment lost 3 bases, leaving 8 bases of the junction unmatched. DNA for the CDR3: TGTGCCAGCAGTTTGAACAGGGGCCGCGGCGGGGAGCTGTTTTTT. This encodes CASSLNRGRGGELFF.

V gene TRBV30 combines with J gene TRBJ2-3; D gene ambiguous. This CDR3 is built from 13 residues. Trimming shortened V by 7 bases and J by 7 bases, and 18 bases separated the two germline ends. Germline loops: CDR1 GTSNPN, CDR2 SVGIG (reference sequence). CDR3 residues: CASLPGSENTQYF. DNA for the CDR3: TGTGCCTCCCTCCCCGGGTCGGAGAATACGCAGTATTTT.

The V gene is TRBV29-1, the J gene TRBJ2-1, with 10 bases identical to TRBD1. The CDR3 has 14 amino acids. CDR1 SQVTM and CDR2 ANQGSEA come from the germline V gene. The ends lost 4 bases at V and 7 bases at J; junction bases unmatched: 7. CDR3 in DNA: TGCAGCGTTGCCCCGGGACAGGGGAGTAATGAGCAGTTCTTC. Its protein is CSVAPGQGSNEQFF.

CDR3 protein: CASSPWGTVKFF. The CDR3 DNA is TGTGCCAGCAGCCCATGGGGGACAGTAAAGTTCTTC. The chain is built from TRBV13 and TRBJ2-1; 7 bases are shared with TRBD1. Germline V gives CDR1 PRHDT, CDR2 FYEKMQ (reference sequence). V lost 5 bases, J lost 14 bases, and 9 bases stayed unmatched. The CDR3 is 12 amino acids.